One sample yielded the 28 T cell receptor beta chains listed below, sequenced in a study of blood T cell repertoires in COVID-19. TCRdb keeps only in-frame clones here, not all; method: immunoSEQ multiplex PCR. The repertoire holds around 190,000 clones, with roughly 88% as singletons. Sequenced material: peripheral blood. The receptor source for this set is a human donor in a cohort sampled during active COVID-19.

V usage is TRBV6-7 and J usage is TRBJ2-5, with 8 bases aligning to TRBD2. TRBV6-7 is annotated as an ORF whose role is uncertain. The length of the CDR3 is 16 residues. V lost 5 bases, J lost 0 bases, and 8 bases stayed unmatched. The CDR3: CASSPPGGQNQETQYF. The DNA of the CDR3 is TGTGCCAGCAGTCCCCCGGGGGGGCAGAACCAAGAGACCCAGTACTTC.

The genes are TRBV7-9 and TRBJ1-5; D is unresolved. The V end lost 5 bases, the J end lost 9 bases, and 11 bases lay between the germline ends. CDR1 SEHNR and CDR2 FQNEAQ come from the germline V gene (reference sequence). The CDR3 runs 12 residues. The CDR3 loop reads CASSPHTGPQHF. The CDR3 coding sequence is TGTGCCAGCAGCCCACATACGGGGCCCCAGCATTTT.

The chain combines TRBV14 with TRBJ2-7; tentatively, D is TRBD2 (6 bases). The CDR3 totals 13 residues. From germline, CDR1 is SGHDN and CDR2 FVKESK. V was trimmed by 4 bases and J by 3 bases, leaving 10 bases between them. The CDR3 loop reads CASSRDWGYEQYF. The DNA of the CDR3 is TGTGCCAGCAGCCGGGACTGGGGCTACGAGCAGTACTTC.

V is TRBV15 and J is TRBJ2-2; 10 bases align to TRBD1. This CDR3 is built from 17 residues. CDR1 is LNHNV, CDR2 YYDKDF, per germline (reference sequence). Trimming removed 2 bases from V and 4 bases from J; junction bases left unmatched: 7. Written as DNA, the CDR3 is TGTGCCACCAGCAGACCCGACGGGACAGGGGTCACCGGGGAGCTGTTTTTT. It translates to CATSRPDGTGVTGELFF.

The genes are TRBV6-1 and TRBJ1-4, with no clear D. The V gene lost 1 base and the J gene lost 11 bases, with 14 bases spanning the gap. The germline V gene has CDR1 MNHNS and CDR2 SASEGT. The CDR3 is 14 residues long. The CDR3 spells CASSEEGRSTKLFF. The CDR3, as DNA: TGTGCCAGCAGTGAAGAAGGGAGATCAACCAAACTGTTTTTT.

The rearrangement joins TRBV15 to TRBJ1-4; a weak D match, TRBD1 (5 bases). The germline CDR1 and CDR2 sequences are LNHNV and YYDKDF (reference sequence). The CDR3 runs 13 residues. Deletions cut 8 bases from V and 4 bases from J, with 11 bases between. CDR3 amino acids: CATGAGFNEKLFF. CDR3 DNA sequence: TGTGCCACCGGGGCAGGGTTTAATGAAAAACTGTTTTTT. Together with reference TRBV15 and TRBJ1-4, the CDR3 gives the full variable domain: DAMVIQNPRYQVTQFGKPVTLSCSQTLNHNVMYWYQQKSSQAPKLLFHYYDKDFNNEADTPDNFQSRRPNTSFCFLDIRSPGLGDTAMYLCATGAGFNEKLFFGSGTQLSVL.

J is TRBJ2-2 and V is TRBV9, with 11 bases that match TRBD2. Germline V gives CDR1 SGDLS, CDR2 YYNGEE. J lost 0 bases, V lost 3 bases, and 10 bases had no gene match. This CDR3 has 19 residues. This CDR3 is CASSASSGRWVANTGELFF. For the CDR3, the DNA is TGTGCCAGCAGCGCATCTAGCGGGAGGTGGGTCGCGAACACCGGGGAGCTGTTTTTT.

This clone was found once. The V and J genes are TRBV14 and TRBJ1-4; D perhaps matches TRBD1 (5 bases). The CDR3 runs 13 residues. Trimming left V 5 bases short and J 8 bases short, with 12 bases between. Germline V gene lookup returns CDR1 SGHDN and CDR2 FVKESK. CDR3 in DNA: TGTGCCAGCAGCTGGGACTTTCGGGAAAAACTGTTTTTT. Translation gives CASSWDFREKLFF.

This chain connects TRBV6-1 to TRBJ2-5; no firm D call. The CDR3 has 13 amino acids. Germline CDR1 and CDR2: MNHNS and SASEGT. With 2 bases removed from V and 1 base from J, the gap between germline ends came to 5 bases. DNA for the CDR3: TGTGCCAGCAGTGAACCGTTCCAAGAGACCCAGTACTTC. Its protein is CASSEPFQETQYF.

This clone was counted once. This rearrangement joins TRBV5-1 to TRBJ2-1; D perhaps matches TRBD2 (5 bases). The germline V gene has CDR1 SGHRS and CDR2 YFSETQ. The V end was cut by 4 bases, the J end by 4 bases, with 15 bases between. The CDR3 contains 15 residues. DNA for the CDR3: TGCGCCAGCAGCCCTACACGGACTGGATACAATGAGCAGTTCTTC. It yields the protein CASSPTRTGYNEQFF.

The chain is built from TRBV15 and TRBJ2-7, with TRBD2 as a possible D gene (6 bases). CDR1 LNHNV and CDR2 YYDKDF come from the germline V gene (reference sequence). Trimming removed 3 bases at V and 6 bases at J, with 21 bases between. The length of the CDR3 is 16 residues. CDR3 nucleotide sequence: TGTGCCACCAGCAGCCAATTCGCGGGGACCTTCCCCGAGCAGTACTTC. Residues: CATSSQFAGTFPEQYF.

The chain has TRBV5-1 and TRBJ2-3; 11 nucleotides line up with TRBD2. V lost 3 bases, J lost 4 bases, and 10 bases stayed unmatched. The CDR3 covers 17 residues. Germline values: CDR1 SGHRS, CDR2 YFSETQ. CDR3 sequence (DNA): TGCGCCAGCAGCTCCACCTGGCTAGCGGGAGGTCCAGATACGCAGTATTTT. As protein: CASSSTWLAGGPDTQYF.

The chain joins TRBV15 to TRBJ1-5; D remains ambiguous. The CDR3 spans 17 residues. Trimming shortened V by 2 bases and J by 4 bases, and 18 bases separated the two germline ends. The germline V gene has CDR1 LNHNV and CDR2 YYDKDF (reference sequence). CDR3 DNA sequence: TGTGCCACCAGCAGAACGGAAGCTTACTCGGGAAATCAGCCCCAGCATTTT. It specifies CATSRTEAYSGNQPQHF.

There are a few counts of this clone. The chain carries TRBV12-5 and TRBJ2-1, with TRBD1 as a possible D gene (6 bases). Germline lookup yields CDR1 LGHNT and CDR2 FRNRAP. CDR3 length: 15 amino acids. The V gene lost 1 base and the J gene lost 0 bases, with 7 bases spanning the gap. CDR3 sequence (DNA): TGTGCTAGTGGTTTGGGGACAGCCTCCTACAATGAGCAGTTCTTC. This encodes CASGLGTASYNEQFF.

The chain has TRBV2 and TRBJ2-4; 9 bases agree with TRBD2. The J segment lost 12 bases and the V segment lost 3 bases, leaving 9 bases of the junction unmatched. The CDR3 consists of 14 residues. The germline V gene encodes CDR1 SNHLY and CDR2 FYNNEI. CDR3 in amino acids: CASSEELAGSTQYF. CDR3 coding DNA: TGTGCCAGCAGTGAGGAGCTAGCGGGATCGACTCAGTACTTC.

J is TRBJ1-5 and V is TRBV28, with unresolved D. The CDR3 length is 13 residues. The V gene's germline CDR1 is MDHEN and CDR2 SYDVKM. V shed 3 bases and J shed 0 bases, with 3 bases lying between them. This chain's CDR3 is CASSFFSNQPQHF. CDR3 DNA: TGTGCCAGCAGTTTCTTTAGCAATCAGCCCCAGCATTTT.

This clone has a single count. The rearrangement links TRBV19 to TRBJ1-2; possible D gene TRBD1, 5 bases. Looked up from germline, CDR1 is LNHDA and CDR2 is SQIVND (reference sequence). The CDR3 has 15 residues. V lost 1 base and J 6 bases, leaving 15 bases between the germline ends. The CDR3 sequence is CASSIGSGGVNGYTF. The CDR3 region has the DNA TGTGCCAGTAGTATAGGTTCGGGGGGAGTGAATGGCTACACCTTC.

The CDR3 here is CASSSLSGRNGELFF. The CDR3 nucleotides read TGTGCCAGCAGTTCGCTGAGCGGGAGGAACGGGGAGCTGTTTTTT. The chain has TRBV2 and TRBJ2-2; 9 nucleotides agree with TRBD2. V was pared by 5 bases and J by 7 bases, with 8 bases of the junction left unmatched. Germline CDR1 is SNHLY and CDR2 is FYNNEI. The CDR3 length is 15 residues.

V is TRBV12-5 and J is TRBJ2-1; TRBD2 is a possible D gene (6 bases). The CDR3 length is 16 residues. V lost 2 bases, J lost 6 bases, and 17 bases lay in between. Germline CDR1 and CDR2: LGHNT and FRNRAP. The CDR3 DNA sequence: TGTGCTAGTGGTTTGCCAACCCTGGGACTCAGCAATGAGCAGTTCTTC. Translation: CASGLPTLGLSNEQFF. The full variable domain, completed using reference TRBV12-5 and TRBJ2-1, is DARVTQTPRHKVTEMGQEVTMRCQPILGHNTVFWYRQTMMQGLELLAYFRNRAPLDDSGMPKDRFSAEMPDATLATLKIQPSEPRDSAVYFCASGLPTLGLSNEQFFGPGTRLTVL.

The chain recombines TRBV6-6 with TRBJ2-7; 8 bases fit TRBD1. V dropped 8 bases and J dropped 1; count of bases not matched to a gene: 1. CDR1 is MNHNY and CDR2 is SVGAGI in the germline V gene (reference sequence). This CDR3 has 12 residues. The CDR3 is CASRTGSYEQYF. As DNA, the CDR3 is TGTGCCAGCCGGACAGGGTCCTACGAGCAGTACTTC.

The count of this clone is one. This rearrangement joins TRBV9 to TRBJ2-3, with D possibly matching TRBD2 (6 bases). The CDR3 is 16 amino acids. CDR1 and CDR2 from the germline V gene are SGDLS and YYNGEE. V lost 0 bases and J lost 5, with 16 bases in between. The CDR3 region is CASSVVSSARLDTQYF. In DNA, the CDR3 is TGTGCCAGCAGCGTAGTGTCTAGCGCCCGATTAGATACGCAGTATTTT.

This CDR3 reads CASRLDRDYEQYF. CDR3 bases: TGTGCCAGCAGACTGGACAGGGACTACGAGCAGTACTTC. V is TRBV7-9 and J is TRBJ2-7, with TRBD1 matching 8 bases. This CDR3 has 13 amino acids. Germline lookup yields CDR1 SEHNR and CDR2 FQNEAQ (reference sequence). J was trimmed by 3 bases and V by 6 bases; bases with no gene match: 4.

The CDR3 DNA reads as TGTGCCAGCCACTCGCCGGGGGGACTAGTCTACGAGCAGTACTTC. Residues: CASHSPGGLVYEQYF. V usage is TRBV28 and J usage is TRBJ2-7; 8 positions match TRBD2. Per the germline V gene, CDR1 is MDHEN and CDR2 is SYDVKM. Trimming at V came to 8 bases and at J to 3 bases, leaving 12 bases not matched to a gene. The CDR3 is 15 residues long.

This sequence joins TRBV30 and TRBJ2-2; D is unresolved. This CDR3 spans 11 amino acids. The V end lost 5 bases, the J end lost 6 bases, and 7 bases lay between the germline ends. Germline loops: CDR1 GTSNPN, CDR2 SVGIG (reference sequence). CDR3 amino acids: CAWLGAGELFF. The CDR3 DNA reads TGTGCCTGGCTCGGAGCCGGGGAGCTGTTTTTT.

The CDR3 region has the DNA TGTGCCAGTATATTTAGACGACAAATAAACTACGAGCAGTACTTC. Protein: CASIFRRQINYEQYF. The chain carries TRBV19 and TRBJ2-7, with D unclear. The V gene's germline CDR1 is LNHDA and CDR2 SQIVND (reference sequence). The V end lost 7 bases, the J end lost 3 bases, and 19 bases lay between the germline ends. The CDR3 loop spans 15 amino acids.

The chain uses TRBV5-1 and TRBJ1-2; 11 bases align to TRBD1. The CDR3 consists of 14 residues. Looked up from germline, CDR1 is SGHRS and CDR2 is YFSETQ. The V and J ends lost 0 bases and 7 bases, in that order; junction bases with no gene match: 2. This CDR3 reads CASSLEGTGGGYTF. CDR3 in DNA: TGCGCCAGCAGCTTGGAAGGGACAGGGGGTGGCTACACCTTC.

The chain is built from TRBV19 and TRBJ1-6; no clear D. V was shortened by 9 bases and J by 0 bases, with 9 bases between the two germline ends. The CDR3 contains 14 residues. The germline gives CDR1 LNHDA, CDR2 SQIVND (reference sequence). The CDR3 spells CASRSDSYNSPLHF. DNA for the CDR3: TGTGCCAGCCGCAGTGACTCCTATAATTCACCCCTCCACTTT.

The V and J genes are TRBV19 and TRBJ2-1; 12 bases line up with TRBD2. The CDR3 extends over 15 amino acids. J lost 8 bases, V lost 3 bases, and 5 bases had no gene match. Germline V gives CDR1 LNHDA, CDR2 SQIVND (reference sequence). Here the CDR3 reads CASSIVTSGSDEQFF. In nucleotides, the CDR3 is TGTGCCAGTAGTATTGTGACTAGCGGGAGCGATGAGCAGTTCTTC.